What follows are 28 T cell receptor beta chains derived from one specimen sequenced in a study of blood T cell repertoires in COVID-19. Produced via immunoSEQ multiplex PCR; TCRdb's table is partial and in-frame only. The table shows 95,000 to 150,000 clones, with 82% occurring only once. Specimen: peripheral blood. All receptors derive from a woman in her 70s with acute or convalescent COVID-19.

The gene calls are TRBV7-9 and TRBJ1-4, with 11 nucleotides matching TRBD1. CDR1 is SEHNR, CDR2 FQNEAQ, per germline (reference sequence). With V trimmed by 5 bases and J by 7 bases, 3 bases remained unmatched. The CDR3 spans 14 residues. The CDR3 region has the DNA TGTGCCAGCAGCCAGGGACAGGGGGGTGAAAAACTGTTTTTT. As protein: CASSQGQGGEKLFF.

The chain has TRBV3-1 (or the pseudogene TRBV3-2) and TRBJ2-2, with 9 positions matching TRBD1. The V gene's germline CDR1 is LGHDT and CDR2 YNNKEL (reference sequence). This CDR3 comprises 17 residues. V was pared by 3 bases and J by 3 bases, with 8 bases of the junction left unmatched. The CDR3 DNA sequence: TGTGCCAGCAGCCACCTCGGGACAGGGCGATACACCGGGGAGCTGTTTTTT. This codes for CASSHLGTGRYTGELFF.

The chain carries TRBV5-4 and TRBJ1-1; D unresolved. Germline V gene sequence: CDR1 SGHNT, CDR2 YYREEE (reference sequence). The CDR3 runs 12 residues. Trimming stripped 2 bases from V and 0 bases from J, with 2 bases between. For the CDR3, the DNA is TGTGCCAGCAGCTTTATGAACACTGAAGCTTTCTTT. Encoded protein: CASSFMNTEAFF. Combining the CDR3 with reference TRBV5-4 and TRBJ1-1 gives the whole variable domain ETGVTQSPTHLIKTRGQQVTLRCSSQSGHNTVSWYQQALGQGPQFIFQYYREEENGRGNFPPRFSGLQFPNYSSELNVNALELDDSALYLCASSFMNTEAFFGQGTRLTVV.

V and J are TRBV30 and TRBJ2-5, with TRBD2 matching 7 bases. The CDR3 has 14 amino acids. V shed 0 bases, J shed 6 bases, and the junction held 7 bases outside the gene matches. CDR1 is GTSNPN and CDR2 is SVGIG in the germline V gene (reference sequence). The CDR3 sequence is CAWSVGGLKKTQYF. DNA for the CDR3: TGTGCCTGGAGTGTTGGGGGACTAAAAAAGACCCAGTACTTC.

V and J are TRBV7-2 and TRBJ2-7; the match to TRBD1 covers 7 bases. Germline V gene lookup returns CDR1 SGHTA and CDR2 FQGNSA. This CDR3 comprises 15 residues. Trimming cost V 2 bases and J 5 bases; bases outside gene matches: 9. The CDR3 coding sequence is TGTGCCAGCAGCTTAAGTTGGCAGGGGGTCAACGAGCAGTACTTC. The encoded protein is CASSLSWQGVNEQYF.

The rearrangement uses TRBV11-1 and TRBJ1-1; D unresolved. The V end lost 1 base, the J end lost 0 bases, and 12 bases lay between the germline ends. Per germline, CDR1 SGHAT and CDR2 FQDESV (reference sequence). CDR3 length equals 16 residues. DNA of the CDR3: TGTGCCAGCAGCTTAGGTACTGTGGGCATGAACACTGAAGCTTTCTTT. Translation: CASSLGTVGMNTEAFF. The entire variable domain, with the rest obtained from reference TRBV11-1 and TRBJ1-1, is as follows: EAEVAQSPRYKITEKSQAVAFWCDPISGHATLYWYRQILGQGPELLVQFQDESVVDDSQLPKDRFSAERLKGVDSTLKIQPAELGDSAMYLCASSLGTVGMNTEAFFGQGTRLTVV.

The V call is TRBV12-2, the J call TRBJ1-2; the table's D call TRBD1 went unverified against the DNA. TRBV12-2 is deemed a pseudogene. The CDR3 has 15 residues. CDR3 DNA sequence: TGTGCAAGTCGCTACCTCGGGACAGGCGTTTATGGCTACACCTTC. Its protein product is CASRYLGTGVYGYTF.

The chain carries TRBV11-2 and TRBJ1-2; 8 bases align to TRBD1. Germline V gene lookup returns CDR1 SGHAT and CDR2 FQNNGV. The CDR3 is 14 residues long. V was pared by 4 bases and J by 7 bases, with 8 bases of the junction left unmatched. Here the CDR3 reads CASSSPGQGGGYTF. The CDR3 bases are TGTGCCAGCAGCTCCCCCGGACAGGGCGGTGGCTACACCTTC.

The genes are TRBV6-2 or TRBV6-3 and TRBJ1-5; 7 positions agree with TRBD1. CDR1 and CDR2 (germline): MNHEY, SVGEGT. This CDR3 contains 13 residues. The junction had 6 bases not matched to a gene; V was cut back by 6 bases and J by 7 bases. In DNA, the CDR3 is TGTGCCAGCAGCCGCGACAGGGAGCAGCCCCAGCATTTT. Its translation: CASSRDREQPQHF.

In this sample, this clone turned up once. This chain connects TRBV5-4 to TRBJ2-5; D gene uncertain. Trimming took 1 base from V and 0 from J, leaving 7 bases between them. This CDR3 contains 14 residues. Germline CDR1 and CDR2: SGHNT and YYREEE (reference sequence). The CDR3 DNA follows: TGTGCCAGCAGCTTGATAGACTACCAAGAGACCCAGTACTTC. Translation: CASSLIDYQETQYF.

The chain has TRBV7-8 and TRBJ2-7; no firm D call. Germline V gene lookup returns CDR1 SGHVS and CDR2 FQNEAQ. There are 13 residues in the CDR3. Deletions cut 5 bases from V and 3 bases from J, with 11 bases between. CDR3 residues: CASSVTTFYEQYF. The CDR3 coding sequence is TGTGCCAGCAGCGTAACAACATTCTACGAGCAGTACTTC.

The J gene is TRBJ1-1, the V gene TRBV15, with unresolved D. The CDR3 spans 14 residues. The germline gives CDR1 LNHNV, CDR2 YYDKDF (reference sequence). V lost 3 bases and J 2 bases, leaving 10 bases between the germline ends. Written as DNA, the CDR3 is TGTGCCACCAGCAGGCGGGGTCTTAACACTGAAGCTTTCTTT. As protein: CATSRRGLNTEAFF.

V usage is TRBV19 and J usage is TRBJ2-3; 8 bases match TRBD2. The CDR3 length is 16 residues. Germline V gene data show CDR1 as LNHDA and CDR2 as SQIVND (reference sequence). Trimming at V came to 3 bases and at J to 4 bases, leaving 9 bases not matched to a gene. The CDR3 reads CASSMGLRGVADTQYF. The CDR3 bases are TGTGCCAGTAGTATGGGATTGCGGGGGGTTGCAGATACGCAGTATTTT.

This clone was observed a few times. The J gene is TRBJ2-2, the V gene TRBV30; 9 nucleotides match TRBD1. The germline V gene has CDR1 GTSNPN and CDR2 SVGIG (reference sequence). Trimming took 5 bases from V and 5 from J; bases not matched to a gene: 3. CDR3 size: 13 residues. The CDR3 region is CAWDRGSTGELFF. Written as DNA, the CDR3 is TGTGCCTGGGACAGGGGGTCTACCGGGGAGCTGTTTTTT.

This clone was found a few times. The chain recombines TRBV5-6 with TRBJ1-1; a possible D gene is TRBD1 (5 bases). V lost 4 bases to trimming and J lost 1 base, with 11 bases between them. The CDR3 is 14 amino acids. The V gene's germline CDR1 is SGHDT and CDR2 YYEEEE. The CDR3, as DNA: TGTGCCAGCAGCCCCCTTGGACAGAACACTGAAGCTTTCTTT. Translating it yields CASSPLGQNTEAFF. The variable domain in full, completed from reference TRBV5-6 and TRBJ1-1, reads DAGVTQSPTHLIKTRGQQVTLRCSPKSGHDTVSWYQQALGQGPQFIFQYYEEEERQRGNFPDRFSGHQFPNYSSELNVNALLLGDSALYLCASSPLGQNTEAFFGQGTRLTVV.

J is TRBJ1-1 and V is TRBV15; maybe TRBD1 (6 bases). V was cut by 1 base and J by 3 bases, with 9 bases left in between. Looked up from germline, CDR1 is LNHNV and CDR2 is YYDKDF (reference sequence). This CDR3 spans 14 amino acids. This CDR3 is CATSRVGGYTEAFF. As DNA, the CDR3 is TGTGCCACCAGCAGAGTAGGGGGTTACACTGAAGCTTTCTTT.

V is TRBV7-9 and J is TRBJ1-2; the D gene is possibly TRBD1 (6 bases). The V end lost 1 base, the J end lost 4 bases, and 19 bases lay between the germline ends. The CDR3 runs to 17 residues. CDR1 and CDR2 from the germline V gene are SEHNR and FQNEAQ (reference sequence). The CDR3, as DNA: TGTGCCAGCAGCTTAGACGTCGGTCCAGGGGCTGGCTATGGCTACACCTTC. It encodes CASSLDVGPGAGYGYTF.

The chain recombines TRBV18 with TRBJ1-2; D perhaps matches TRBD1 (6 bases). The CDR3 contains 18 residues. V lost 5 bases to trimming and J lost 4 bases, with 26 bases between them. CDR1 is KGHSH, CDR2 LQKENI, per germline. DNA for the CDR3: TGTGCCAGCTCATCAATGGGACAAGGGGAAATCTACGGCTATGGCTACACCTTC. This translates into CASSSMGQGEIYGYGYTF.

This clone has just one count. The chain has TRBV10-3 and TRBJ1-5, with TRBD1 as a possible D gene (6 bases). Germline CDR1 and CDR2: ENHRY and SYGVKD. V was trimmed by 10 bases and J by 7 bases, leaving 17 bases between them. This CDR3 is built from 13 residues. In DNA, the CDR3 is TGTGCCACCAACAGGGATTACTTACAGCCCCAGCATTTT. Translated: CATNRDYLQPQHF.

The chain employs TRBV7-9 and TRBJ2-7, with 8 bases that match TRBD1. The trim removed 4 bases at V and 4 bases at J, leaving 6 bases unmatched. There are 14 residues in the CDR3. In germline, CDR1 is SEHNR, CDR2 FQNEAQ (reference sequence). This CDR3 reads CASSSSRDRYEQYF. The CDR3 DNA is TGTGCCAGCAGCTCGTCCCGGGACAGGTACGAGCAGTACTTC. Based on the CDR3 plus reference TRBV7-9 and TRBJ2-7, the full variable domain is DTGVSQNPRHKITKRGQNVTFRCDPISEHNRLYWYRQTLGQGPEFLTYFQNEAQLEKSRLLSDRFSAERPKGSFSTLEIQRTEQGDSAMYLCASSSSRDRYEQYFGPGTRLTVT.

V and J are TRBV6-5 and TRBJ1-6, with 9 nucleotides matching TRBD1. In germline, CDR1 is MNHEY, CDR2 SVGAGI. The CDR3 extends over 13 amino acids. The ends lost 8 bases at V and 10 bases at J; junction bases unmatched: 6. The CDR3 loop is CASGPTGGSPLHF. Here the CDR3 DNA reads TGTGCCAGCGGACCAACAGGGGGCTCACCCCTCCACTTT.

This clone has only a few counts. The J gene is TRBJ1-4, the V gene TRBV5-1; D ambiguous. The CDR3 length is 16 residues. Looked up from germline, CDR1 is SGHRS and CDR2 is YFSETQ. Trimming left V 3 bases short and J 0 bases short, with 12 bases between. This CDR3 is CASSSGSETTNEKLFF. The CDR3 region has the DNA TGCGCCAGCAGCTCTGGGAGCGAGACAACTAATGAAAAACTGTTTTTT.

This chain joins TRBV14 and TRBJ1-2, with 10 positions matching TRBD1. V lost 0 bases to trimming and J lost 4 bases; unmatched junction nucleotides: 11. The germline CDR1 and CDR2 sequences are SGHDN and FVKESK. This CDR3 is built from 18 residues. CDR3 residues: CASSQDTGTGAILYGYTF. The CDR3 coding sequence is TGTGCCAGCAGCCAAGATACCGGGACAGGGGCCATCCTCTATGGCTACACCTTC.

This clone was seen only once. The chain carries TRBV4-2 and TRBJ1-1; TRBD1 might be the D (6 bases). The length of the CDR3 is 16 residues. The V gene's germline CDR1 is LGHNA and CDR2 YNFKEQ. Trimming stripped 4 bases from V and 1 base from J, with 16 bases between. CDR3 bases: TGTGCCAGCAGCCGAAATCCGGGACAAAGGAACACTGAAGCTTTCTTT. Amino acids: CASSRNPGQRNTEAFF.

The CDR3 loop reads CASSPDRSSYNSPLHF. The CDR3 DNA is TGTGCCAGTAGTCCGGACAGGAGCTCCTATAATTCACCCCTCCACTTT. The chain is built from TRBV19 and TRBJ1-6, with 7 bases aligning to TRBD1. The J segment lost 0 bases and the V segment lost 5 bases, leaving 4 bases of the junction unmatched. Germline V gene lookup returns CDR1 LNHDA and CDR2 SQIVND (reference sequence). The CDR3 totals 16 residues. Looking up the rest from reference TRBV19 and TRBJ1-6 gives the full variable domain: DGGITQSPKYLFRKEGQNVTLSCEQNLNHDAMYWYRQDPGQGLRLIYYSQIVNDFQKGDIAEGYSVSREKKESFPLTVTSAQKNPTAFYLCASSPDRSSYNSPLHFGNGTRLTVT.

This clone was recorded once. This chain joins TRBV5-5 and TRBJ1-5, with D perhaps matching TRBD1 (5 bases). The CDR3 contains 15 residues. V lost 4 bases and J 1 base, leaving 12 bases between the germline ends. Looked up from germline, CDR1 is SGHKS and CDR2 is YYEKEE (reference sequence). The CDR3 spells CASSGGASSNQPQHF. The DNA of the CDR3 is TGTGCCAGCAGCGGAGGGGCGAGCAGCAATCAGCCCCAGCATTTT.

In regard to this clone: A much larger clone lies one base from this, so it may be a read error. The V gene is TRBV6-4, the J gene TRBJ1-2, with 10 bases identical to TRBD1. The CDR3 is 15 amino acids. Germline CDR1 MRHNA, CDR2 SNTAGT. CDR3 residues: CAGSDTGQGVNGYTF. The CDR3 region has the DNA TGTGCCGGCAGTGACACAGGACAGGGGGTCAATGGCTACACCTTC.

V is TRBV9 and J is TRBJ2-5; 12 bases align to TRBD2. The CDR3 extends over 15 amino acids. The trim removed 4 bases at V and 5 bases at J, leaving 6 bases unmatched. Per the germline V gene, CDR1 is SGDLS and CDR2 is YYNGEE. CDR3 region: CASSTLAGGWETQYF. CDR3 nucleotides: TGTGCCAGCAGCACCCTAGCGGGGGGGTGGGAGACCCAGTACTTC.